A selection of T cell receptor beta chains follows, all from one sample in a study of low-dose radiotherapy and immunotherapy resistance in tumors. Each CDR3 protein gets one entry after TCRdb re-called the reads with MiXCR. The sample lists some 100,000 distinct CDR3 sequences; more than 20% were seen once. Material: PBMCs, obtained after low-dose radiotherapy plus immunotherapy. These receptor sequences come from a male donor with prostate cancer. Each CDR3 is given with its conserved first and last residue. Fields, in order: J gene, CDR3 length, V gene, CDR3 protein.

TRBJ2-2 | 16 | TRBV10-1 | CASSESGTPNTGELFF
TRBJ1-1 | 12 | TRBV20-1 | CSARVSGAEAFF
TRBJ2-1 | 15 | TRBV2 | CASSGVRTGGNEQFF
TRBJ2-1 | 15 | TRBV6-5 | CASRNLGIFYNEQFF
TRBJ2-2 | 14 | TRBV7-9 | CASSPRWGTGELFF
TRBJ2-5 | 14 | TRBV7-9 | CASSVIWDQETQYF
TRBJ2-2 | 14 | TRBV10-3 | CAISGRGNTGELFF
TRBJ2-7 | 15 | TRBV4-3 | CASSLDSLAGVEQYF
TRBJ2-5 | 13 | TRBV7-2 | CASSVRFKETQYF
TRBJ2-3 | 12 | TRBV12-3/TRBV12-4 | CASSFWGDTQYF
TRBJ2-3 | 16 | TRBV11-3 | CASSFTGIGGADTQYF
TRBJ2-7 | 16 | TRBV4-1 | CASSQHTGSSSYEQYF
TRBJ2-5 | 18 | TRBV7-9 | CASSLGGFYSKSQETQYF
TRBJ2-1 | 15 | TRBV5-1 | CANSLASGGALEQFF
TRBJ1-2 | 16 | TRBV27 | CASTPSPGRDGYGYTF
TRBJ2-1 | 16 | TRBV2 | CASSEAKASFYNEQFF
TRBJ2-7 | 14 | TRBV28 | CASSFAGARYEQYF
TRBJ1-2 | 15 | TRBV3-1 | CASSQDVVAGRGYTF
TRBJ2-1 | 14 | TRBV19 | CASSSGGSYNEQFF
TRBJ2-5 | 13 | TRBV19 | CASSIVGFETQYF
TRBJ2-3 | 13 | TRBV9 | CASSVGNTDTQYF
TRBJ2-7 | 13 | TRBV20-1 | CSASPGSSYEQYF
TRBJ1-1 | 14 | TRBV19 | CASSTSGTNTEAFF
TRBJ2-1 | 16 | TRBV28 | CASSQTAGGTYNEQFF
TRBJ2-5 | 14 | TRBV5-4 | CASSLRGGTETQYF
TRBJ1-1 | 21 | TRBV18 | CASSQTSVYFCAISDSTEAFF
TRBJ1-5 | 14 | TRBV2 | CASGGRAPNQPQHF
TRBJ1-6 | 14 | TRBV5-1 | CASSLEGGRSPLHF
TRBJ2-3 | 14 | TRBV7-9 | CASSFLVSSDTQYF
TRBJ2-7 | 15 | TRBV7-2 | CASSPRARASYEQYF
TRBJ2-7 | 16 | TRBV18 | CASSPPIPIFSYEQYF
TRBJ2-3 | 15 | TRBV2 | CASRRLVSGEDTQYF
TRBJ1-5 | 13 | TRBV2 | CASMGSGNQPQHF
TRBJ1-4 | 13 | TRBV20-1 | CSARDPGREKLFF
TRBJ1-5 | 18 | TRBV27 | CASRTTGTGSESNQPQHF
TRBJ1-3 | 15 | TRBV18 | CASSPSARSGNTIYF
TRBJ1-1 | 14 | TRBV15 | CATSRRDGTHEAFF
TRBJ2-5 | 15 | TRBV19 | CASSGGQGARETQYF
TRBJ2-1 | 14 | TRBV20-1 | CSAQTGKGPYEQFF
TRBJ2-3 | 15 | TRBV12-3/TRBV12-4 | CASSPEGPSTDTQYF
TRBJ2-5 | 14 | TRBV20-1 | CSAEERGVQETQYF
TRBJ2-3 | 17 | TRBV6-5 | CASSYLSSGGAGDTQYF
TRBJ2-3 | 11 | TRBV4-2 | CASSQSDTQYF
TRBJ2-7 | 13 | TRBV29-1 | CSVPGQGRGEQYF
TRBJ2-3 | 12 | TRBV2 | CASNLATDTQYF
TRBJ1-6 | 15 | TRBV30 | CAWRVGSANNSPLHF
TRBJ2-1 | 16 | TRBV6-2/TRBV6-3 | CASSSFRQGANNEQFF
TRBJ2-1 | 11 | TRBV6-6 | CASSTQLGQFF
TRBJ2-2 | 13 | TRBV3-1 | CASSQRANGELFF
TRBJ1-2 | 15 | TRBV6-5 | CASSPAGARVTGYTF
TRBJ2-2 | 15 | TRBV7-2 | CASSQRPANTGELFF
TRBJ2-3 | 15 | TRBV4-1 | CASSQPPPGIGTQYF